This T cell receptor (beta chain) is drawn from a study of blood T cell repertoires in COVID-19. Study-level background: In each case, the material was cDNA or gDNA derived from T cells, B-cell-depleted T cells, or PBMCs.

Produced via immunoSEQ multiplex PCR; TCRdb's table is partial and in-frame only. The sample lists roughly 140,000 clones; roughly 80% were seen once. V lost 6 bases to trimming and J lost 2 bases; unmatched junction nucleotides: 1. The CDR3 is made up of 14 amino acids. CDR1 is MNHEY and CDR2 is SMNVEV in the germline V gene (reference sequence). The rearrangement joins TRBV27 to TRBJ1-5, with TRBD1 identical over 10 bases. The sample consisted of peripheral blood. This clonotype was sampled from a woman between 35 and 50 years old with active or convalescent COVID-19. CDR3 sequence: CASRTGGGNQPQHF. The CDR3 nucleotides are TGTGCCAGCAGGACAGGGGGCGGCAATCAGCCCCAGCATTTT.